The 18 T cell receptor beta chains below all came from one sample that was sequenced in a study of OX40 agonist ivuxolimab in advanced cancers. Produced via immunoSEQ multiplex PCR; TCRdb's table is partial and in-frame only. The sample holds about 69,000 clones; approximately 90% are singletons and the top ten take less than 0.3%. The sequencing here drew on CD4+ or CD8+ T cells sorted from blood, taken in a trial of the OX40 agonist ivuxolimab. The source is an adult with an advanced solid tumor such as melanoma, head and neck, liver or kidney cancer.

This chain connects TRBV30 to TRBJ1-3; TRBD1 matches 9 bases. Germline trimming cut 3 bases from V and 0 bases from J; bases unmatched to any gene: 6. Per germline, CDR1 GTSNPN and CDR2 SVGIG (reference sequence). The CDR3 consists of 16 residues. The CDR3 sequence: CAWRRDRAFSGNTIYF. CDR3 nucleotides: TGTGCCTGGAGGAGGGACAGGGCTTTCTCTGGAAACACCATATATTTT.

The rearrangement joins TRBV7-2 to TRBJ2-1; no firm D call. CDR3 length equals 15 residues. V gave up 2 bases and J gave up 8 bases, with 16 bases separating them. Germline loops: CDR1 SGHTA, CDR2 FQGNSA. This CDR3 is CASSLLDHYRDEQFF. The CDR3 DNA follows: TGTGCCAGCAGCTTATTGGACCATTATAGGGATGAGCAGTTCTTC.

The CDR3 sequence is CASSLVSDRSYEQYF. The CDR3, as DNA: TGCGCCAGCAGCTTGGTATCGGACAGGTCCTACGAGCAGTACTTC. The genes are TRBV5-1 and TRBJ2-7, with TRBD1 identical over 7 bases. Germline V lookup: CDR1 SGHRS, CDR2 YFSETQ. The CDR3 is 15 amino acids. With 0 bases clipped from V and 1 base from J, the junction kept 4 bases outside the gene matches.

The genes are TRBV5-4 and TRBJ2-7, with TRBD2 identical over 13 bases. Per germline, CDR1 SGHNT and CDR2 YYREEE (reference sequence). Trimming took 4 bases from V and 2 from J; bases not matched to a gene: 3. The CDR3 consists of 15 residues. DNA of the CDR3: TGTGCCAGCAGCAAAACTAGCGGGAGGGCCTACGAGCAGTACTTC. This codes for CASSKTSGRAYEQYF.

This clone was counted once. The rearrangement links TRBV5-1 to TRBJ2-3; 7 bases agree with TRBD2. CDR1 and CDR2 (germline): SGHRS, YFSETQ. J was trimmed by 0 bases and V by 4 bases; bases with no gene match: 11. The length of the CDR3 is 17 residues. The chain's CDR3 is CASSHTRLSGSTDTQYF. The CDR3 DNA sequence: TGCGCCAGCAGCCACACCCGCCTTAGCGGGAGCACAGATACGCAGTATTTT.

CDR3 sequence (DNA): TGCAGTGCTAGTCAGGGCGGGGAGCTGTTTTTT. Its translation: CSASQGGELFF. The chain links TRBV20-1 to TRBJ2-2; D may be TRBD1 (5 bases). The CDR3 consists of 11 residues. Germline values: CDR1 DFQATT, CDR2 SNEGSKA (reference sequence). V lost 3 bases and J lost 7, with 6 bases in between.

This sequence joins TRBV28 and TRBJ2-5; 14 nucleotides line up with TRBD2. The V gene's germline CDR1 is MDHEN and CDR2 SYDVKM. The CDR3 has 17 residues. Trimming took 5 bases from V and 5 from J; bases not matched to a gene: 10. This CDR3 reads CASSGEGLAGVGETQYF. CDR3 nucleotide sequence: TGTGCCAGCAGTGGGGAGGGACTAGCGGGAGTGGGGGAGACCCAGTACTTC.

The rearrangement joins TRBV6-5 to TRBJ2-1; D is perhaps TRBD1 (6 bases). Germline CDR1 MNHEY, CDR2 SVGAGI. The CDR3 loop spans 14 amino acids. V lost 8 bases, J lost 6 bases, and 17 bases lay in between. The CDR3 spells CASRQGLASNEQFF. The DNA of the CDR3 is TGTGCCAGCCGTCAGGGGCTAGCAAGCAATGAGCAGTTCTTC.

CDR3 sequence: CASAAGAREETQYF. In DNA form, the CDR3 reads TGTGCCAGTGCTGCGGGGGCGCGTGAAGAGACCCAGTACTTC. This chain connects TRBV19 to TRBJ2-5, with D tentatively TRBD2 (7 bases). V was trimmed by 8 bases and J by 3 bases, leaving 16 bases between them. This CDR3 is 14 amino acids long. Germline-derived CDR1 and CDR2 are LNHDA and SQIVND (reference sequence).

This clone showed up just once. The rearrangement joins TRBV6-5 to TRBJ2-7; 9 bases align to TRBD2. Germline V gives CDR1 MNHEY, CDR2 SVGAGI. This CDR3 comprises 16 residues. The V segment lost 3 bases and the J segment 4 bases; nucleotides outside the gene matches: 10. CDR3 in amino acids: CASSYRLADALYEQYF. The DNA for the CDR3 is TGTGCCAGCAGTTATAGACTAGCGGACGCATTGTACGAGCAGTACTTC.

V usage is TRBV12-5 and J usage is TRBJ2-1, with no clear D. The CDR3 is made up of 12 amino acids. Germline CDR1 is LGHNT and CDR2 is FRNRAP. V was clipped by 6 bases and J by 10 bases, with 13 bases between them. The CDR3 spells CASGNSLGEQFF. CDR3 coding DNA: TGTGCTAGTGGAAACAGTCTAGGAGAGCAGTTCTTC.

CDR3 amino acids: CASSPSRQQPQHF. CDR3 coding DNA: TGTGCCAGCAGTCCCTCGAGACAACAGCCCCAGCATTTT. The genes are TRBV28 and TRBJ1-5, with D unclear. The CDR3 runs to 13 residues. Germline V lookup: CDR1 MDHEN, CDR2 SYDVKM. Trimming pared 5 bases from V and 7 bases from J, leaving 12 bases between.

Regarding this clone: One end of the junction fails to match germline, which may point to a read error. The chain links TRBV7-9 to TRBJ2-2, with a weak D call TRBD2 (5 bases). Germline values: CDR1 SEHNR, CDR2 FQNEAQ (reference sequence). CDR3 length: 15 residues. The chain's CDR3 is CASSLASQNTGELLF. The CDR3 nucleotides read TGTGCCAGCAGCTTAGCTAGCCAGAACACCGGGGAGCTGCTTTTT.

The chain couples TRBV7-6 to TRBJ2-7; TRBD2 is a possible D gene (5 bases). This CDR3 spans 15 amino acids. Trimming took off 1 base at V and 1 base at J, with 11 bases between the two ends. CDR1 SGHVS and CDR2 FNYEAQ come from the germline V gene. The CDR3 spells CASSLGPGGSYEQYF. CDR3 DNA: TGTGCCAGCAGCTTAGGCCCGGGCGGGTCCTACGAGCAGTACTTC.

This clone was counted a single time. This chain uses TRBV21-1 with TRBJ2-1; the D call in the table, TRBD2, was not verified against the DNA. TRBV21-1 is termed a pseudogene. The CDR3 has 16 amino acids. The CDR3 DNA follows: TGTGCCAGCAGCCCCAGTGGGTCTAGCGGAAACAATGAGCAGTTCTTC. It codes for CASSPSGSSGNNEQFF.

The chain recombines TRBV6-1 with TRBJ1-5; D uncertain. Germline V gene data show CDR1 as MNHNS and CDR2 as SASEGT. The CDR3 totals 14 residues. Deletions cut 0 bases from V and 1 base from J, with 4 bases between. As DNA, the CDR3 is TGTGCCAGCAGTGAAGCGAGCAGCAATCAGCCCCAGCATTTT. This encodes CASSEASSNQPQHF.

The chain combines TRBV6-4 with TRBJ1-3; D is ambiguous. Trimming took 7 bases from V and 0 from J, leaving 7 bases between them. Germline V lookup: CDR1 MRHNA, CDR2 SNTAGT. There are 13 residues in the CDR3. In nucleotides, the CDR3 is TGTGCCAGCATGAGGTTCTCTGGAAACACCATATATTTT. Protein product: CASMRFSGNTIYF.

For the CDR3, the DNA is TGTGCCAGCAGTCCCTCGGGCCCTTACGAGCAGTACTTC. This sequence encodes CASSPSGPYEQYF. V usage is TRBV27 and J usage is TRBJ2-7; D is unresolved. V lost 5 bases and J 4 bases, leaving 12 bases between the germline ends. The CDR3 totals 13 residues. CDR1 and CDR2 (germline): MNHEY, SMNVEV (reference sequence).